The 32 T cell receptor beta chains listed next were all sequenced from one sample in a study of human T cells and chemical hapten exposure. Indicated time point: patch test 3, about 24 weeks after DPC sensitization. The treatment was: therapeutic diphenylcyclopropenone sensitization with weekly scalp DPC. MiXCR was run by TCRdb on the RACE reads, yielding one entry per CDR3 protein. This sample carries 190,000 or so distinct CDR3 sequences, around 25% of them seen once, and the ten largest clones take 2.5%. Sequenced material: whole blood, taken in connection with sensitization to the hapten diphenylcyclopropenone (DPC). These receptors all stem from a woman aged 35 to 49 with alopecia areata. Some clones in this sample may be carry-over from other donors' samples.

V gene TRBV24-1 combines with J gene TRBJ1-6, with D perhaps matching TRBD1 (5 bases). Germline V CDR1 and CDR2: KGHDR, SFDVKD. Trimming cost V 5 bases and J 5 bases, with 18 bases left between them. This CDR3 contains 17 residues. The CDR3 DNA reads TGTGCCACCAGTGCTCTCTCGAGGACAAGGAATAATTCACCCCTCCACTTT. Residues: CATSALSRTRNNSPLHF.

This clonotype was found a few times. V is TRBV4-2 and J is TRBJ2-1; weak D call: TRBD1 (6 bases). Trimming took 4 bases from V and 3 from J, leaving 13 bases between them. The germline V gene encodes CDR1 LGHNA and CDR2 YNFKEQ. CDR3 length equals 15 residues. Here the CDR3 DNA reads TGTGCCAGCAGCCCCCTCGAGGACAGCTACAATGAGCAGTTCTTC. It codes for CASSPLEDSYNEQFF.

The rearrangement links TRBV7-9 to TRBJ2-5, with TRBD2 as a possible D gene (6 bases). There are 16 residues in the CDR3. V gave up 4 bases and J gave up 2 bases, with 17 bases separating them. Looked up from germline, CDR1 is SEHNR and CDR2 is FQNEAQ (reference sequence). This CDR3 is CASSSHLASPQETQYF. CDR3 sequence (DNA): TGTGCCAGCAGCTCGCATCTAGCGTCCCCACAAGAGACCCAGTACTTC.

This clonotype was seen only a few times. The rearrangement links TRBV6-5 to TRBJ2-1; 11 nucleotides align to TRBD2. CDR1 and CDR2 from the germline V gene are MNHEY and SVGAGI. V was clipped by 6 bases and J by 3 bases; unmatched bases: 7. The CDR3 spans 16 residues. CDR3 DNA: TGTGCCAGCAGCGCCCAGGGACTAGCGGTCTACAATGAGCAGTTCTTC. Its protein product is CASSAQGLAVYNEQFF.

The chain recombines TRBV7-2 with TRBJ1-1, with TRBD1 identical over 9 bases. V shed 4 bases, J shed 1 base, and the junction held 1 base outside the gene matches. From germline, CDR1 is SGHTA and CDR2 FQGNSA. The CDR3 sequence is 14 residues long. CDR3 DNA: TGTGCCAGCAGCTGGGGACAGGGGAACACTGAAGCTTTCTTT. This gives the protein CASSWGQGNTEAFF.

This clonotype was counted a few times. The genes are TRBV9 and TRBJ2-3, with TRBD2 matching over 15 bases. Germline lookup yields CDR1 SGDLS and CDR2 YYNGEE. J lost 8 bases, V lost 4 bases, and 14 bases had no gene match. The CDR3 has 18 amino acids. In DNA form, the CDR3 reads TGTGCCAGCAGCCTAGGACTAGCGGGAGGGCCCTCGGAGCGTACGCAGTATTTT. It yields the protein CASSLGLAGGPSERTQYF.

This clonotype was counted at least ten times. The chain joins TRBV12-3 or TRBV12-4 to TRBJ1-5; no clear D gene. The V gene lost 0 bases and the J gene lost 3 bases, with 3 bases spanning the gap. This CDR3 comprises 13 residues. The CDR3, as DNA: TGTGCCAGCAGTTTAGCCGACAATCAGCCCCAGCATTTT. It specifies CASSLADNQPQHF.

The chain has TRBV6-2 or TRBV6-3 and TRBJ2-1; 12 bases fit TRBD2. Germline V gene sequence: CDR1 MNHEY, CDR2 SVGEGT. The CDR3 is 18 amino acids. V shed 6 bases, J shed 1 base, and the junction held 10 bases outside the gene matches. The CDR3 DNA reads as TGTGCCAGCAGCGCCGGGACTAGCGGGCCCATTTCCTACAATGAGCAGTTCTTC. Protein: CASSAGTSGPISYNEQFF.

CDR3 residues: CASRGQPGEKLFF. In nucleotides, the CDR3 is TGTGCCAGCAGGGGGCAACCGGGGGAAAAACTGTTTTTT. V usage is TRBV2 and J usage is TRBJ1-4; possible D gene TRBD1, 5 bases. The CDR3 runs 13 residues. Germline V CDR1 and CDR2: SNHLY, FYNNEI. V was cut by 6 bases and J by 8 bases, with 13 bases left in between.

The chain links TRBV28 to TRBJ1-6, with TRBD1 matching 12 bases. Trimming took 7 bases from V and 9 from J; bases not matched to a gene: 4. The length of the CDR3 is 14 residues. Germline CDR1 and CDR2: MDHEN and SYDVKM. CDR3 amino acids: CASMGQGALSPLHF. The CDR3 DNA is TGTGCCAGCATGGGACAGGGGGCGCTTTCACCCCTCCACTTT.

The chain links TRBV2 to TRBJ1-4; possible D gene TRBD1, 5 bases. The CDR3 is made up of 11 amino acids. In germline, CDR1 is SNHLY, CDR2 FYNNEI. V lost 11 bases and J lost 7, with 11 bases in between. In nucleotides, the CDR3 is TGTGCCGGGGGGAGTCGTGAAAAACTGTTTTTT. It specifies CAGGSREKLFF. Filled out from reference TRBV2 and TRBJ1-4, the complete variable domain reads EPEVTQTPSHQVTQMGQEVILRCVPISNHLYFYWYRQILGQKVEFLVSFYNNEISEKSEIFDDQFSVERPDGSNFTLKIRSTKLEDSAMYFCAGGSREKLFFGSGTQLSVL.

The rearrangement links TRBV24-1 to TRBJ2-1; D assignment may be TRBD1 or TRBD2 (5 bases each). Trimming cost V 4 bases and J 2 bases, with 14 bases left between them. The CDR3 runs to 16 residues. Per germline, CDR1 KGHDR and CDR2 SFDVKD. CDR3 sequence reads: CATSESGTSPYNEQFF. CDR3 DNA sequence: TGTGCCACCAGTGAATCCGGGACGTCCCCCTACAATGAGCAGTTCTTC.

This clonotype was picked up many times. The rearrangement uses TRBV12-3 or TRBV12-4 and TRBJ2-1, with 9 bases fitting TRBD2. The CDR3 loop spans 12 amino acids. Trimming at V came to 10 bases and at J to 8 bases, leaving 6 bases not matched to a gene. CDR3 DNA: TGTGCCATCGATCGCGGGAGGGATGAGCAGTTCTTC. This encodes CAIDRGRDEQFF.

The sample holds one count of this clonotype. The chain employs TRBV29-1 and TRBJ2-5; TRBD2 might be the D (7 bases). This CDR3 has 13 amino acids. Germline-derived CDR1 and CDR2 are SQVTM and ANQGSEA. V dropped 4 bases and J dropped 4 bases, with 13 bases sitting between them. CDR3 DNA sequence: TGCAGCGTTGGGGGGGGCGGCCGAGAGACCCAGTACTTC. This translates into CSVGGGGRETQYF.

The chain employs TRBV7-8 and TRBJ1-2; a possible D gene is TRBD1 (5 bases). The CDR3 consists of 16 residues. Deletions cut 3 bases from V and 6 bases from J, with 20 bases between. CDR1 is SGHVS and CDR2 is FQNEAQ in the germline V gene. In DNA form, the CDR3 reads TGTGCCAGCAGCTTCCGAAGGGACGGGGACTTGGATGGCTACACCTTC. It translates to CASSFRRDGDLDGYTF.

This clonotype showed up just a few times. The CDR3 reads CASSYSIHGSYEQYF. The DNA for the CDR3 is TGTGCCAGCAGTTACTCGATTCACGGGTCCTACGAGCAGTACTTC. V usage is TRBV6-5 and J usage is TRBJ2-7; D unresolved. V was clipped by 0 bases and J by 1 base, with 10 bases between them. CDR3 length equals 15 residues. The germline CDR1 and CDR2 sequences are MNHEY and SVGAGI.

This clonotype occurred a few times. V is TRBV4-2 and J is TRBJ2-3, with 13 bases aligning to TRBD2. The CDR3 is 19 amino acids. CDR1 and CDR2 (germline): LGHNA, YNFKEQ. The V segment lost 0 bases and the J segment 1 base; nucleotides outside the gene matches: 7. CDR3 in amino acids: CASSQEGTSGTSRTDTQYF. As DNA, the CDR3 is TGTGCCAGCAGCCAAGAGGGGACTAGCGGGACTAGCCGCACAGATACGCAGTATTTT.

This clonotype has more than one count but fewer than ten. CDR3 bases: TGTGCCAGCAGCTTAGATAGACATGCCTACGAGCAGTACTTC. Translated, it gives CASSLDRHAYEQYF. The chain carries TRBV7-2 and TRBJ2-7; D call uncertain. This CDR3 region has 14 residues. Between the trimmed V and J ends, which lost 1 base and 2 bases, there was a span of 9 bases. The germline gives CDR1 SGHTA, CDR2 FQGNSA.

This chain links TRBV6-2 or TRBV6-3 with TRBJ2-1; D might be TRBD2 (5 bases). The germline V and J ends were trimmed by 0 bases and 4 bases, with 10 bases remaining between them. The CDR3 is 15 amino acids. Germline V lookup: CDR1 MNHEY, CDR2 SVGEGT. The CDR3 protein is CASSYSDYTYNEQFF. The CDR3 nucleotides read TGTGCCAGCAGTTACTCCGACTACACATACAATGAGCAGTTCTTC.

This clonotype has only a few counts. CDR3 sequence reads: CATKEGGGGHQPQHF. The CDR3 DNA follows: TGTGCCACGAAAGAGGGAGGGGGAGGCCATCAGCCCCAGCATTTT. The J gene is TRBJ1-5, the V gene TRBV10-3, with a weak D call TRBD1 (6 bases). The CDR3 is made up of 15 amino acids. V shed 10 bases and J shed 5 bases, with 21 bases lying between them. CDR1 is ENHRY and CDR2 is SYGVKD in the germline V gene.

This clonotype was counted at least ten times. The V call is TRBV7-2, the J call TRBJ2-3; D is undetermined. V dropped 4 bases and J dropped 1 base, with 3 bases sitting between them. There are 12 residues in the CDR3. Germline V CDR1 and CDR2: SGHTA, FQGNSA. CDR3 region: CASSSGTDTQYF. The CDR3 region has the DNA TGTGCCAGCAGCTCAGGCACAGATACGCAGTATTTT.

This chain joins TRBV10-3 and TRBJ1-3, with TRBD1 matching 11 bases. From germline, CDR1 is ENHRY and CDR2 SYGVKD. This CDR3 has 19 amino acids. J lost 0 bases, V lost 5 bases, and 12 bases had no gene match. CDR3: CAISRTGGDLSFSGNTIYF. The DNA of the CDR3 is TGTGCCATCAGTCGGACAGGGGGCGACCTATCCTTCTCTGGAAACACCATATATTTT.

This clonotype has more than one count but fewer than ten. J is TRBJ1-1 and V is TRBV12-3 or TRBV12-4, with 7 bases identical to TRBD1. The junction had 8 bases not matched to a gene; V was cut back by 5 bases and J by 2 bases. CDR3 length: 15 amino acids. CDR3 coding DNA: TGTGCCAGCAGTCCTTGGGACAGTATAAACACTGAAGCTTTCTTT. The encoded protein is CASSPWDSINTEAFF.

This clonotype was seen a few times. CDR3 residues: CASSATSGGGNEQFF. The CDR3 bases are TGTGCCAGCAGTGCTACTAGCGGAGGTGGGAATGAGCAGTTCTTC. The chain recombines TRBV6-4 with TRBJ2-1, with 8 nucleotides matching TRBD2. This CDR3 has 15 amino acids. The germline V gene has CDR1 MRHNA and CDR2 SNTAGT. The J segment lost 7 bases and the V segment lost 4 bases, leaving 9 bases of the junction unmatched.

The rearrangement links TRBV5-1 to TRBJ1-6; tentative D call: TRBD1 (6 bases). In germline, CDR1 is SGHRS, CDR2 YFSETQ. V lost 2 bases, J lost 6 bases, and 15 bases lay in between. The length of the CDR3 is 16 residues. The CDR3 coding sequence is TGCGCCAGCAGCTTTGGGACATCGGACGGTAATTCACCCCTCCACTTT. Residues: CASSFGTSDGNSPLHF.

This clonotype was seen more than once but under ten times. The V gene is TRBV29-1, the J gene TRBJ1-5; 7 bases match TRBD1. V shed 3 bases, J shed 7 bases, and the junction held 6 bases outside the gene matches. Germline CDR1 SQVTM, CDR2 ANQGSEA. The CDR3 is 13 amino acids. The CDR3 DNA reads as TGCAGCGTTGAGGGGACAGAGGGGCAGCCCCAGCATTTT. Protein sequence: CSVEGTEGQPQHF.

The CDR3 spells CSVTAGARAADTQYF. CDR3 DNA sequence: TGCAGCGTTACCGCGGGGGCGCGGGCGGCAGATACGCAGTATTTT. The V and J genes are TRBV29-1 and TRBJ2-3, with D maybe TRBD2 (7 bases). This CDR3 is 15 amino acids long. V was cut by 5 bases and J by 4 bases, with 19 bases left in between. Germline V gives CDR1 SQVTM, CDR2 ANQGSEA.

This clonotype has just a few counts. V gene TRBV9 combines with J gene TRBJ2-3; 11 bases are a match to TRBD1. The junction had 3 bases not matched to a gene; V was cut back by 2 bases and J by 4 bases. The CDR3 sequence is 15 residues long. Germline assignment: CDR1 SGDLS and CDR2 YYNGEE. The CDR3: CASSVWGQGADTQYF. In nucleotides, the CDR3 is TGTGCCAGCAGCGTCTGGGGACAGGGGGCAGATACGCAGTATTTT.

A note on this clonotype: An end of the junction does not agree with germline; a read error may underlie this. The chain combines TRBV12-3 or TRBV12-4 with TRBJ1-1; the match to TRBD1 covers 7 bases. The CDR3 extends over 14 amino acids. The CDR3 DNA sequence: TGTGCCAGCAGTGCTACCCCGGGACAGTCGATTGTGCTCTTT. The encoded protein is CASSATPGQSIVLF.

This rearrangement joins TRBV7-2 to TRBJ2-5, with 10 bases matching TRBD2. V shed 1 base and J 3 bases; nucleotides not matched to a gene: 5. This CDR3 spans 16 amino acids. Germline V gives CDR1 SGHTA, CDR2 FQGNSA. As DNA, the CDR3 is TGTGCCAGCAGCTTAGTCGCTAGCGGGAGTAAAGAGACCCAGTACTTC. It codes for CASSLVASGSKETQYF.

This clonotype was found many times. The V gene is TRBV7-2, the J gene TRBJ2-1; D might be TRBD2 (6 bases). CDR1 SGHTA and CDR2 FQGNSA come from the germline V gene. The CDR3 is 15 amino acids. The V gene lost 0 bases and the J gene lost 6 bases, with 12 bases spanning the gap. DNA of the CDR3: TGTGCCAGCAGCTTAGCCAGATCCGGGGGCAATGAGCAGTTCTTC. This sequence encodes CASSLARSGGNEQFF.

The CDR3 protein is CASSLPGTGAYEQYF. Written as DNA, the CDR3 is TGTGCCAGCAGTTTACCCGGGACAGGGGCCTACGAGCAGTACTTC. This sequence joins TRBV28 and TRBJ2-7; TRBD1 agrees at 10 bases. Trimming at V came to 2 bases and at J to 2 bases, leaving 3 bases not matched to a gene. The CDR3 sequence is 15 residues long. Germline assignment: CDR1 MDHEN and CDR2 SYDVKM. The full variable domain, with the rest looked up from reference TRBV28 and TRBJ2-7, is DVKVTQSSRYLVKRTGEKVFLECVQDMDHENMFWYRQDPGLGLRLIYFSYDVKMKEKGDIPEGYSVSREKKERFSLILESASTNQTSMYLCASSLPGTGAYEQYFGPGTRLTVT.